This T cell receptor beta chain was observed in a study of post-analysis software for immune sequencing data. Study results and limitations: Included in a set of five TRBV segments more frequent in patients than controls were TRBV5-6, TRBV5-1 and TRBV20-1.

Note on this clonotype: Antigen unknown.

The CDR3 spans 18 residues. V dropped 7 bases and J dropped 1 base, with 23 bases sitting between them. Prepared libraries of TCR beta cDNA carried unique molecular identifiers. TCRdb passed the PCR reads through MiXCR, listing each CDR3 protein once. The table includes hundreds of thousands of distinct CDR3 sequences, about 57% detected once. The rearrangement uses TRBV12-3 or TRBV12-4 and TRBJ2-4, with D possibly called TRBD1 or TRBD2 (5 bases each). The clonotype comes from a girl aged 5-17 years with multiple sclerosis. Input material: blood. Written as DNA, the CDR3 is TGTGCCAGCATCCCGGGGCAGGGTCTCACTCCGGCCAAAAACATTCAGTACTTC. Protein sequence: CASIPGQGLTPAKNIQYF.